A selection of T cell receptor beta chains follows, all from one sample in a study of blood T cell repertoires in COVID-19. Sequencing was performed with immunoSEQ multiplex PCR; in TCRdb, only in-frame clones are kept and a portion is missing. This sample has 200,000 or so clones, with over 75% found just once. The sequenced sample was peripheral blood. Every receptor here comes from a man older than 75 with acute or convalescent COVID-19. Each CDR3 is given with its conserved first and last residue. A D gene is named only where the DNA matches it firmly. A clone size is listed for some rows: how often the clone was seen (once, few, many), or a class if it is expanded.

.	TRBJ2-1	TRBV28	few	TGTGCCAGCAGTTTTGGTGGGAGTAGGCATGAGCAGTTCTTC	CASSFGGSRHEQFF
TRBD1	TRBJ2-2	TRBV7-3	once	TGTGCCAGCAGCCCCAGACAGGGTCACACCGGGGAGCTGTTTTTT	CASSPRQGHTGELFF
TRBD1	TRBJ1-1	TRBV28	.	TGTGCCAGCTGGACAGGGGGCAGGAACACTGAAGCTTTCTTT	CASWTGGRNTEAFF
TRBD2	TRBJ2-1	TRBV12-5	.	TGTGCTAGTGGCCCTCGGACTAGCGGGAGCTATGAGCAGTTCTTC	CASGPRTSGSYEQFF
.	TRBJ2-3	TRBV5-1	.	TGCGCCAGCAGCTTGGAACAGTTCACAGATACGCAGTATTTT	CASSLEQFTDTQYF
TRBD1	TRBJ1-1	TRBV18	once	TGTGCCAGCTCACCACGGTCAGGGGGCGGGTACACTGAAGCTTTCTTT	CASSPRSGGGYTEAFF
TRBD1	TRBJ2-5	TRBV9	.	TGTGCCAGCAGCGTGGGACAGGGGGTTGGGGAGACCCAGTACTTC	CASSVGQGVGETQYF
.	TRBJ1-2	TRBV6-5	.	TGTGCCAGCAACCTTTCGGGGTTGAGGGTCTACACCTTC	CASNLSGLRVYTF
TRBD1	TRBJ2-7	TRBV6-1	.	TGTGCCAGCAGTGAACAGGGGGACTACGAGCAGTACTTC	CASSEQGDYEQYF
TRBD1	TRBJ2-7	TRBV7-2	.	TGTGCCAGCAGCCAGGACAGGCTTCGGGACGAGCAGTACTTC	CASSQDRLRDEQYF
TRBD1	TRBJ1-1	TRBV19	.	TGTGCCAGTAGTATTATAACAGGGGACACTGAAGCTTTCTTT	CASSIITGDTEAFF
TRBD2	TRBJ2-7	TRBV11-2	.	TGTGCCAGCAGCTCCCGACTAGCGGGAGTCGACGAGCAGTACTTC	CASSSRLAGVDEQYF
TRBD2	TRBJ2-7	TRBV6-5	.	TGTGCCAGCAGTTACTCGAGCTCTCTAGCGGGTAGTGAGCAGTACTTC	CASSYSSSLAGSEQYF
TRBD1	TRBJ2-3	TRBV28	once	TGTGCCAGCGGTAACAGGGGGCAAGATACGCAGTATTTT	CASGNRGQDTQYF
.	TRBJ1-5	TRBV24-1	.	TGTGCCACCAGTGATACCGACAGCGTCCAGCATTTT	CATSDTDSVQHF
TRBD2	TRBJ2-3	TRBV9	.	TGTGCCAGCAGCGTAGCGGGGGGGTTCACAGATACGCAGTATTTT	CASSVAGGFTDTQYF
.	TRBJ2-3	TRBV11-3	.	TGTGCCAGCAGCTTAGGGCAGTCGTGGGATACGCAGTATTTT	CASSLGQSWDTQYF
TRBD2	TRBJ2-1	TRBV28	.	TGTGCCAGCAGCCGACCAGCAGCGGGAAATGAGCAGTTCTTC	CASSRPAAGNEQFF
.	TRBJ1-2	TRBV5-6	.	TGTGCCAGCAGCCTGGGTGACAGTAACTATGGCTACACCTTC	CASSLGDSNYGYTF
.	TRBJ2-1	TRBV9	once	TGTGCCAGCAGCGTACTGGTGGCGGGCAATGAGCAGTTCTTC	CASSVLVAGNEQFF
TRBD2	TRBJ2-3	TRBV11-3	.	TGTGCCAGCAGTCTAGGGTTAGCGGGGGCCACAGATACGCAGTATTTT	CASSLGLAGATDTQYF
TRBD1	TRBJ2-5	TRBV7-8	few	TGTGCCAGCAGCCAAGTAGGGCAGGGGGCAAAGACCCAGTACTTC	CASSQVGQGAKTQYF
.	TRBJ2-7	TRBV5-5	few	TGTGCCAGCAGCTTCGAACAGGGCTACGAGCAGTACTTC	CASSFEQGYEQYF
TRBD2	TRBJ2-1	TRBV19	.	TGTGCCAGTAAGGCGCTGGCGGGAGAATACAATGAGCAGTTCTTC	CASKALAGEYNEQFF